This TCR beta chain was obtained from a study of OX40 agonist ivuxolimab in advanced cancers. Study background: All patients had ivuxolimab intravenously every 2 weeks at 0.01 to 10 mg/kg. Among those enrolled, mean age was about 63 years (range about 23 to 85) and 75% to 85% were male. Findings of the study overall: Circulating CD4+ and CD8+ T cells showed clonal expansion by week 6 at 0.1 to 3.0 mg/kg.

Autoimmune disease history or systemic immunosuppression meant exclusion. V dropped 5 bases and J dropped 2 bases, with 11 bases sitting between them. The CDR3 extends over 13 amino acids. Germline assignment: CDR1 SGHNT and CDR2 YYREEE (reference sequence). Method: immunoSEQ multiplex PCR; TCRdb's copy keeps in-frame clones and lacks some. Here the sample spans 35,000 to 40,000 clones, 60% to 85% being singletons. Note on this clone: Antigen unknown.

Specimen: CD4+ or CD8+ T cells sorted from blood, collected in a trial of the OX40 agonist ivuxolimab. This TCR was recovered from an adult with an advanced solid tumor such as melanoma, head and neck, liver or kidney cancer. The genes are TRBV5-4 and TRBJ2-7, with a tentative D call TRBD1 (5 bases). The CDR3 DNA reads as TGTGCCAGCAGTCAACAGGATGCCTACGAGCAGTACTTC. Amino acid sequence: CASSQQDAYEQYF.